This TCR beta chain was retrieved from a study of blood T cell repertoires in COVID-19. Generated by immunoSEQ multiplex PCR, the TCRdb table keeps only in-frame clones and is missing some. This table holds 220,000 or so clones, around 88% found once. Germline CDR1 and CDR2: SGHTA and FQGTGA. CDR3 size: 16 residues. As to this clone: One end of the junction is discordant with germline, which a read error may explain. Other nucleotide sequences from this sample produce the same CDR3.

Sequenced: PBMCs or T cells enriched from blood (not recorded which). V is TRBV7-3 and J is TRBJ1-6; 11 nucleotides agree with TRBD1. This receptor was obtained from a woman aged 45 to 65 with acute COVID-19. The CDR3 nucleotides read TGTGCCAGCAGCTTAACGCCGGGACAGGGGGGTTCACCCCTCCATTTT. As protein: CASSLTPGQGGSPLHF.